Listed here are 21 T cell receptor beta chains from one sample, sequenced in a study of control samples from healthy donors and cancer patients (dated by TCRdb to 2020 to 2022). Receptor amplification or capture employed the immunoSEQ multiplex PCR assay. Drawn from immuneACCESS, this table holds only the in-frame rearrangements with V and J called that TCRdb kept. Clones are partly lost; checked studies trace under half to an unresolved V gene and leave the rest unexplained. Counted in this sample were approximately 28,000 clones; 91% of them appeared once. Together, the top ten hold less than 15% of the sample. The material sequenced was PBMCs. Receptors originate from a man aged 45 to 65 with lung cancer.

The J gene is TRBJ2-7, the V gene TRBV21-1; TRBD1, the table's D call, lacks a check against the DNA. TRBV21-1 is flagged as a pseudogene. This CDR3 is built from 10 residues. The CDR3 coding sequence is TGTGCCAGCAGCATGGACAGTTCGTACTTC. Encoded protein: CASSMDSSYF.

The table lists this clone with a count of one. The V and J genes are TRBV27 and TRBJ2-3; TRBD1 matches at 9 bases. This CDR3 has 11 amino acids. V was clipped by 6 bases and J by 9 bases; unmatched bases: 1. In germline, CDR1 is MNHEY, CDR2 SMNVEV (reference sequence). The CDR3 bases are TGTGCCAGCAGGGGGACAGGGACGCAGTATTTT. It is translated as CASRGTGTQYF.

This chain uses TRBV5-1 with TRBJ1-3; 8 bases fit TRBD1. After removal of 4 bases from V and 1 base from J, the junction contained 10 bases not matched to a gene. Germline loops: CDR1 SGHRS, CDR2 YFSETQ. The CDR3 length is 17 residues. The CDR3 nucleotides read TGCGCCAGCAGCCCGGGACAGCAGGGGGCATCTGGAAACACCATATATTTT. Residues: CASSPGQQGASGNTIYF.

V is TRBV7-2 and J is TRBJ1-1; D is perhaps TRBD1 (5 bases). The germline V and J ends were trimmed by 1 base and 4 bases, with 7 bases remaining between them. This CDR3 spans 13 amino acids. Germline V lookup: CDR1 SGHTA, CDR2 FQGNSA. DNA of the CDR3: TGTGCCAGCAGCTTAGTTACAGGCACTGAAGCTTTCTTT. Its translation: CASSLVTGTEAFF.

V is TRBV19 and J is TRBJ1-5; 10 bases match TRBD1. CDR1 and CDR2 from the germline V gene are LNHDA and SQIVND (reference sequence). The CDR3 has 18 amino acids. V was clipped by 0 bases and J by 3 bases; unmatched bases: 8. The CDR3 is CASSIDRRDRGVNQPQHF. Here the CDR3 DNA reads TGTGCCAGTAGTATAGATCGGCGGGACAGGGGCGTCAATCAGCCCCAGCATTTT.

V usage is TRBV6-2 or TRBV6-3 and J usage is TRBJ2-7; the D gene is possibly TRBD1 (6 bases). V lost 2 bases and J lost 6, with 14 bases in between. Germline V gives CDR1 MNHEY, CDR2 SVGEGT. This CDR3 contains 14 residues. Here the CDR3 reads CASSYLNREGEQYF. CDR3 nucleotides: TGTGCCAGCAGTTACCTGAACAGGGAAGGCGAGCAGTACTTC.

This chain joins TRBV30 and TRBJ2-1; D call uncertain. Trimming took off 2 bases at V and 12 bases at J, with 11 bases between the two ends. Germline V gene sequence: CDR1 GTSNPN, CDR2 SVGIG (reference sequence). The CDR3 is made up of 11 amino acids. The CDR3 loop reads CAWSKTAWQFF. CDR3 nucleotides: TGTGCCTGGAGTAAAACTGCGTGGCAGTTCTTC.

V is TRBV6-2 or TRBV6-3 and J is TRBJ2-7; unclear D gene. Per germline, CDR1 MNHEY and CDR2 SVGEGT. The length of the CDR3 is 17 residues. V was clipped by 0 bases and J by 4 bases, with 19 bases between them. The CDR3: CASSYSPQTYSEYEQYF. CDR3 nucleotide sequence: TGTGCCAGCAGTTACTCCCCTCAGACCTACAGCGAATACGAGCAGTACTTC.

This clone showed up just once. The CDR3 here is CASSSRTSGGRGDTQYF. Here the CDR3 DNA reads TGTGCCAGCAGTTCCAGGACTAGCGGGGGCCGGGGAGATACGCAGTATTTT. The rearrangement uses TRBV6-2 or TRBV6-3 and TRBJ2-3; TRBD2 aligns across 13 bases. The length of the CDR3 is 17 residues. J gave up 5 bases and V 4 bases, and 9 bases lay outside the gene matches. Looked up from germline, CDR1 is MNHEY and CDR2 is SVGEGT.

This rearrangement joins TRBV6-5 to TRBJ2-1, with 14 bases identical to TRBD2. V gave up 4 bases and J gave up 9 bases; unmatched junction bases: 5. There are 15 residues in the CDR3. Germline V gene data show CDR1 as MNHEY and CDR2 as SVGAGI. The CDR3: CASSWTSGGYGEQFF. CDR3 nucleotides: TGTGCCAGCAGTTGGACTAGCGGGGGGTATGGTGAGCAGTTCTTC.

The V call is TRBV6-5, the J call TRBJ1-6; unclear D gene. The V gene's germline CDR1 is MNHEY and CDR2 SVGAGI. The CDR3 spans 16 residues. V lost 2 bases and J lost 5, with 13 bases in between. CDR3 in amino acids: CASSYRGGSNNSPLHF. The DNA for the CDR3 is TGTGCCAGCAGTTACCGGGGTGGGTCTAATAATTCACCCCTCCACTTT.

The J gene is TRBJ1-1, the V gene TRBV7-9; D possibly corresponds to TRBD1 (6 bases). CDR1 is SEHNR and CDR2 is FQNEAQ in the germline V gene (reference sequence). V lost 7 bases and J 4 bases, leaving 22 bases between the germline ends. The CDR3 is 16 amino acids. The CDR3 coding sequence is TGTGCCAGCACCCCTACTTCAGGGGTTGAGGGCACTGAAGCTTTCTTT. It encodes CASTPTSGVEGTEAFF.

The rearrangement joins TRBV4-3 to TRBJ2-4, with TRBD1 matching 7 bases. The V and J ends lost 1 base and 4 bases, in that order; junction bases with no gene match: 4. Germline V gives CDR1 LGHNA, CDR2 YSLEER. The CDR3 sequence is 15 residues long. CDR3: CASSQGSTGKNIQYF. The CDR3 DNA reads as TGCGCCAGCAGCCAAGGATCGACAGGGAAAAACATTCAGTACTTC.

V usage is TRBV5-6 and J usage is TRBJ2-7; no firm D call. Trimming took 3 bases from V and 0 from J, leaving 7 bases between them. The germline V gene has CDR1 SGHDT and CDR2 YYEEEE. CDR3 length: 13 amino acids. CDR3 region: CASSSYYSYEQYF. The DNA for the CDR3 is TGTGCCAGCAGCTCATACTACTCCTACGAGCAGTACTTC.

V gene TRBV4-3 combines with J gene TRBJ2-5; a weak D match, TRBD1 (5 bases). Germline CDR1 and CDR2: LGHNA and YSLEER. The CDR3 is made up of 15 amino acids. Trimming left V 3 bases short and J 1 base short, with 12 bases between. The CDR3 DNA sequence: TGCGCCAGCAGCCATTCCACGACAGTCCAAGAGACCCAGTACTTC. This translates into CASSHSTTVQETQYF.

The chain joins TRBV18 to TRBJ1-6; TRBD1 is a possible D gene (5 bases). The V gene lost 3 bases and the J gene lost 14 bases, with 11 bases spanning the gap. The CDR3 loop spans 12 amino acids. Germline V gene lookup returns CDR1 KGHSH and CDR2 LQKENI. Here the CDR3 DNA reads TGTGCCAGCTCACCGGGGACGGATGCCCTCCACTTT. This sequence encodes CASSPGTDALHF.

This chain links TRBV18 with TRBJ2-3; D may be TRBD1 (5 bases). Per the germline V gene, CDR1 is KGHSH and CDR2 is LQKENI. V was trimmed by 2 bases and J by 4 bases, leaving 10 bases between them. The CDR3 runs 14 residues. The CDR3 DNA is TGTGCCAGCTCACCATCAGGGTTGCCAGATACGCAGTATTTT. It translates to CASSPSGLPDTQYF.

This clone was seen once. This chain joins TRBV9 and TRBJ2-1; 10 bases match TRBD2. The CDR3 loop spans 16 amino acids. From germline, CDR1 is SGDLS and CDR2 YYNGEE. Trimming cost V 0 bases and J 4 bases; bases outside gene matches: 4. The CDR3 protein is CASSVGLAGGYNEQFF. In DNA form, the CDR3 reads TGTGCCAGCAGCGTAGGGTTAGCGGGGGGATACAATGAGCAGTTCTTC.

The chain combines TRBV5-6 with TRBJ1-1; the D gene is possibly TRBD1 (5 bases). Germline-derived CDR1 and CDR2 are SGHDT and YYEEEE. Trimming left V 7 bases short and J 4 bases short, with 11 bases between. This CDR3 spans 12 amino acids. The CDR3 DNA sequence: TGTGCCAGCTCGTGGGGGTCCACTGAAGCTTTCTTT. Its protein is CASSWGSTEAFF.

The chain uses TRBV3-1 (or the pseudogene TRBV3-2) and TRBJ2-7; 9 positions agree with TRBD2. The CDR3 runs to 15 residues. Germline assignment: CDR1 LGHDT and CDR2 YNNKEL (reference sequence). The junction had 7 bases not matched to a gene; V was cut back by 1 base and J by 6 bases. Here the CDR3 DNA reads TGTGCCAGCAGCCAAGCTCTAGCGGGGTCGAGCGAGCAGTACTTC. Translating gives CASSQALAGSSEQYF.

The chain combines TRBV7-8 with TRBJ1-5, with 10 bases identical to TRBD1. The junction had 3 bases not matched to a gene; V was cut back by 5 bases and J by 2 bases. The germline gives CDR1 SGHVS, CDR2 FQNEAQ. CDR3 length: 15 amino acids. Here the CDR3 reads CASSPGQGGNQPQHF. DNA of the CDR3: TGTGCCAGCAGCCCCGGACAGGGGGGCAATCAGCCCCAGCATTTT.